This T cell receptor beta chain was sequenced during a study of blood T cell repertoires in COVID-19. Study background: Sites in the United States, Italy and Spain provided acute and convalescent COVID-19 samples. In each case, the material was cDNA or gDNA derived from T cells, B-cell-depleted T cells, or PBMCs.

V dropped 6 bases and J dropped 0; count of bases not matched to a gene: 9. The CDR3 is 19 residues long. The germline V gene has CDR1 LGHDT and CDR2 YNNKEL (reference sequence). Clones were sequenced by immunoSEQ multiplex PCR, and TCRdb holds only the in-frame ones, with some missing. Found here are about 360,000 clones, around 84% of them singletons; the top ten hold about 3%. The sample was peripheral blood. This receptor was taken from a human donor in a cohort sampled during active COVID-19. This rearrangement joins TRBV3-1 (or the pseudogene TRBV3-2) to TRBJ2-1, with 15 bases lining up with TRBD2. CDR3 sequence: CASSPGLAGGPSSYNEQFF. In DNA, the CDR3 is TGTGCCAGCAGTCCGGGACTAGCGGGAGGCCCCAGCTCCTACAATGAGCAGTTCTTC.